This T cell receptor (beta chain) was recorded in a study of CD8+ T cells in alopecia areata. General study results and limits: Lesional scalp, notably in alopecia totalis/universalis, had clonality above that of normal scalp. Researchers reported that TCR sharing among patients proved less clear than in mice, possibly HLA-linked.

Extracted RNA was reverse transcribed, and the resulting cDNA served as sequencing template. Assay used: immunoSEQ multiplex PCR; TCRdb lists only in-frame clones, some missing. The repertoire holds over 25,000 clones, with about 74% as singletons. Germline values: CDR1 SGHTA, CDR2 FQGNSA. The CDR3 contains 14 residues. V was clipped by 5 bases and J by 3 bases, with 14 bases between them. Details on this clone: The antigen remains unidentified.

Sampling of alopecia areata patients yielded lesional scalp punch biopsies as well as peripheral blood. Starting from PBMCs, sorting isolated CD4+ and CD8+ T cells. Sequenced input: NKG2D-low CD8+ T cells sorted from blood. The sequence was collected from a human donor with alopecia areata. This chain joins TRBV7-2 and TRBJ2-7; D not certain. The CDR3 loop is CASSLIPRSYEQYF. In DNA form, the CDR3 reads TGTGCCAGCAGCCTAATCCCCCGGAGCTACGAGCAGTACTTC.